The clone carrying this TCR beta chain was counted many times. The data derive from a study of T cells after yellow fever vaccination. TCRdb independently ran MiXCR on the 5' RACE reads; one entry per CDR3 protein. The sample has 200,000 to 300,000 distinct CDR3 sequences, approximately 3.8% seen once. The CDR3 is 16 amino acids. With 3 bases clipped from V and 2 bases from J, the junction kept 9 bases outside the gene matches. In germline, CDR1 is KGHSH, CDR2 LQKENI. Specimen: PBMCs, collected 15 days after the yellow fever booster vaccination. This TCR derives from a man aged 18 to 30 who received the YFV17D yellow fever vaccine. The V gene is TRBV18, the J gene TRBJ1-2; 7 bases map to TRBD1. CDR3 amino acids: CASSPDRRPKNYGYTF. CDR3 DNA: TGTGCCAGCTCACCGGACAGGCGACCTAAAAACTATGGCTACACCTTC.